This T cell receptor (beta chain) was identified during a study of blood T cell repertoires in COVID-19. With 3 bases removed from V and 5 bases from J, the gap between germline ends came to 17 bases. In germline, CDR1 is SGHRS, CDR2 YFSETQ. This CDR3 is built from 15 residues. This clone was detected once. Sequencing was performed with immunoSEQ multiplex PCR; in TCRdb, only in-frame clones are kept and a portion is missing. Among some 400,000 clones listed, 87% were seen once. V usage is TRBV5-1 and J usage is TRBJ2-5, with D perhaps matching TRBD1 (7 bases). The receptor was isolated from a man aged 30-40 years who had recovered from COVID-19. The source material was PBMCs or T cells enriched from blood (not recorded which). The CDR3 DNA reads TGCGCCAGCAGCTGGAGGGACAGTAGAGTGGAGACCCAGTACTTC. Protein product: CASSWRDSRVETQYF.